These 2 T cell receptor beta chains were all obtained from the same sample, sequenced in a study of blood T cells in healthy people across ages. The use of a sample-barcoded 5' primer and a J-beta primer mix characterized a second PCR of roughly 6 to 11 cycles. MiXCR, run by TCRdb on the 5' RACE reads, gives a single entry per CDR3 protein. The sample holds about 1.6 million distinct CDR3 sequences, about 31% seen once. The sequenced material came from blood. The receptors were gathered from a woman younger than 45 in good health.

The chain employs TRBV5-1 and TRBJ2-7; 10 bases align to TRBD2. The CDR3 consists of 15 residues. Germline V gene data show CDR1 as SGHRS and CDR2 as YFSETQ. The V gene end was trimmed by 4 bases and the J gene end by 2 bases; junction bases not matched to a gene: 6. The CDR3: CASSVWTSGTYEQYF. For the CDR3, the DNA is TGCGCCAGCAGCGTATGGACTAGCGGTACCTACGAGCAGTACTTC. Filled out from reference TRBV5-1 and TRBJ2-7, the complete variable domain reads KAGVTQTPRYLIKTRGQQVTLSCSPISGHRSVSWYQQTPGQGLQFLFEYFSETQRNKGNFPGRFSGRQFSNSRSEMNVSTLELGDSALYLCASSVWTSGTYEQYFGPGTRLTVT.

In DNA form, the CDR3 reads TGCAGTGCACCTAGCGGGGGGCCGAAAGAGACCCAGTACTTC. Translation: CSAPSGGPKETQYF. The chain uses TRBV20-1 and TRBJ2-5; TRBD2 agrees at 11 bases. Germline CDR1 reads DFQATT; CDR2 reads SNEGSKA (reference sequence). The J segment lost 3 bases and the V segment lost 6 bases, leaving 6 bases of the junction unmatched. The length of the CDR3 is 14 residues.